This entry describes one TCR beta chain. The CDR3 length is 13 residues. Trimming stripped 6 bases from V and 2 bases from J, with 10 bases between. CDR1 is MDHEN, CDR2 SYDVKM, per germline. This entry is derived from a study of blood T cell repertoires in COVID-19. Study as a whole: Material from acute and convalescent COVID-19 was sourced from the United States, Italy and Spain. In each case, the material was cDNA or gDNA derived from T cells, B-cell-depleted T cells, or PBMCs.

Under the authors' procedure: The assay estimated nucleated cells by amplifying reference gene primers. Here immunoSEQ multiplex PCR was the method, and the copy in TCRdb shows in-frame clones only, minus some. V, J and clone size were drawn from that table, and D and trimming were deduced from the DNA. Counted here are about 140,000 clones, about 83% occurring once; the ten biggest clones make up 1.5% to 2%. Sequencing input: peripheral blood. This sequence joins TRBV28 and TRBJ1-2; TRBD1 might be the D (6 bases). The sequence was obtained from a human donor in a cohort sampled during active COVID-19. Here the CDR3 DNA reads TGTGCCAGCAGGCCTACAGGGAACTATGGCTACACCTTC. Translating gives CASRPTGNYGYTF.